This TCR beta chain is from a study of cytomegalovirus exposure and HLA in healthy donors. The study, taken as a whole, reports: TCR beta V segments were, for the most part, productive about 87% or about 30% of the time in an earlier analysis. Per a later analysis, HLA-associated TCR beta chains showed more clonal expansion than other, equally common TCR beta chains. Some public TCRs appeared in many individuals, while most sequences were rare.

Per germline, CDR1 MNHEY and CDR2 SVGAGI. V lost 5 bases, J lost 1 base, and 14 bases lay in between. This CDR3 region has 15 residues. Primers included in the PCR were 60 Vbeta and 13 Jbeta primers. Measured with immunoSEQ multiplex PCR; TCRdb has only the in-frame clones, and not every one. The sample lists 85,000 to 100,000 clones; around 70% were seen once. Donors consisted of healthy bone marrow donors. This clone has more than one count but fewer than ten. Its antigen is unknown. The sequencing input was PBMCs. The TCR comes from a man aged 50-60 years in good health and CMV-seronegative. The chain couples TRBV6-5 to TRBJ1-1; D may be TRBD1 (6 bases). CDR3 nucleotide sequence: TGTGCCAGCAGTACAGGGCCATATTCGAACACTGAAGCTTTCTTT. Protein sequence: CASSTGPYSNTEAFF.